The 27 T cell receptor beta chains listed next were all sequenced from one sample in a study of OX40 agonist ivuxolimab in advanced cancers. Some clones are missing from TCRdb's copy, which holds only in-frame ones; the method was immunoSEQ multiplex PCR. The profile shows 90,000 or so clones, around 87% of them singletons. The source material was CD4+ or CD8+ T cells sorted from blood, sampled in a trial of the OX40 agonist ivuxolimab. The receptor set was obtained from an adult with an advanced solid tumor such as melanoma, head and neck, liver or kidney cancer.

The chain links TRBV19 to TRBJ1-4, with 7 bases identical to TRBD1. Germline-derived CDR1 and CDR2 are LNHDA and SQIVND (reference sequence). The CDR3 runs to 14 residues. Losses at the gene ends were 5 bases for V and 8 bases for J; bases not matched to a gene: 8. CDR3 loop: CASSLQGPDEKLFF. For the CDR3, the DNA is TGTGCCAGTAGTTTACAGGGGCCCGACGAAAAACTGTTTTTT. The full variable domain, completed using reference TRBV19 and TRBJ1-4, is DGGITQSPKYLFRKEGQNVTLSCEQNLNHDAMYWYRQDPGQGLRLIYYSQIVNDFQKGDIAEGYSVSREKKESFPLTVTSAQKNPTAFYLCASSLQGPDEKLFFGSGTQLSVL.

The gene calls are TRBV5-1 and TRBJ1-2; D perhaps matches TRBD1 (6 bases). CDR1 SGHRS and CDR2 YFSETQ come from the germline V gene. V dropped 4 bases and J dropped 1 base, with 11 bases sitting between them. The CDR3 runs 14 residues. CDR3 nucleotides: TGCGCCAGCAGCGCGATACAGGGTAACTATGGCTACACCTTC. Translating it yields CASSAIQGNYGYTF.

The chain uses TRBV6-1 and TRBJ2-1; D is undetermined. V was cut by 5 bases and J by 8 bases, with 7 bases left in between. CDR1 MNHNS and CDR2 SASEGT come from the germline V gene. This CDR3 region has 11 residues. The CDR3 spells CASSNFDEQFF. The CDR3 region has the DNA TGTGCCAGCAGTAACTTTGATGAGCAGTTCTTC.

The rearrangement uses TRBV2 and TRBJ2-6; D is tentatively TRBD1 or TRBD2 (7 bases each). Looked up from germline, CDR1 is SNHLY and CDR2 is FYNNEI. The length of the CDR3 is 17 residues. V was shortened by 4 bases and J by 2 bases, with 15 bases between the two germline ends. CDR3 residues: CASSGQGGAPGANVLTF. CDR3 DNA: TGTGCCAGCAGTGGCCAGGGGGGGGCGCCTGGGGCCAACGTCCTGACTTTC.

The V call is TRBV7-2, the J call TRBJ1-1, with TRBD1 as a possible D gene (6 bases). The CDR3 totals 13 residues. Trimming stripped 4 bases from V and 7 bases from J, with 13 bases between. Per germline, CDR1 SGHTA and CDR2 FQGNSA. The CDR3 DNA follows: TGTGCCAGCAGCTCTACCGAGGGGGGTGAAGCTTTCTTT. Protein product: CASSSTEGGEAFF.

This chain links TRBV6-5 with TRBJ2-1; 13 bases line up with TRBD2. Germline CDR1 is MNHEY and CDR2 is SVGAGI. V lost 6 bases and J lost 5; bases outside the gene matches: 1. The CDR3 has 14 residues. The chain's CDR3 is CASRGTSGNNEQFF. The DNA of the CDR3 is TGTGCCAGCAGGGGGACTAGCGGGAACAATGAGCAGTTCTTC.

The CDR3 here is CASSLWGAEGNTIYF. The CDR3 nucleotides read TGCGCCAGCAGCTTGTGGGGCGCGGAAGGAAACACCATATATTTT. The chain couples TRBV5-1 to TRBJ1-3; D is possibly TRBD1 (5 bases). This CDR3 has 15 residues. Looked up from germline, CDR1 is SGHRS and CDR2 is YFSETQ. Trimming cost V 1 base and J 4 bases, with 12 bases left between them. Based on the CDR3 plus reference TRBV5-1 and TRBJ1-3, the full variable domain is KAGVTQTPRYLIKTRGQQVTLSCSPISGHRSVSWYQQTPGQGLQFLFEYFSETQRNKGNFPGRFSGRQFSNSRSEMNVSTLELGDSALYLCASSLWGAEGNTIYFGEGSWLTVV.

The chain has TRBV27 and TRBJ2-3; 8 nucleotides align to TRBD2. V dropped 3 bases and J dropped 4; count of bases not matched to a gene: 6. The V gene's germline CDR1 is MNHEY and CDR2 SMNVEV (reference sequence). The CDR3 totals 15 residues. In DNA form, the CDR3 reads TGTGCCAGCAGTTTTGCGGGAGGCGGGCCAGATACGCAGTATTTT. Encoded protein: CASSFAGGGPDTQYF.

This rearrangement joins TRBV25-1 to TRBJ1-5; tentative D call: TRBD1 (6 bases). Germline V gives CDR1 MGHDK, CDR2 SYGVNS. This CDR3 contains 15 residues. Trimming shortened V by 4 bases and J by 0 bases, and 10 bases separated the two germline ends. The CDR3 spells CASSVQGTSNQPQHF. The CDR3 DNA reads TGTGCCAGCAGTGTTCAGGGGACTAGCAATCAGCCCCAGCATTTT.

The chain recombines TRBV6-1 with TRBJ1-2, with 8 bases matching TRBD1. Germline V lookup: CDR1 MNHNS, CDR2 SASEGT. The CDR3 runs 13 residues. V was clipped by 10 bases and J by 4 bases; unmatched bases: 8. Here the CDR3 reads CATDRGRIYGYTF. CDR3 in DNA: TGTGCCACTGACAGGGGAAGGATCTATGGCTACACCTTC.

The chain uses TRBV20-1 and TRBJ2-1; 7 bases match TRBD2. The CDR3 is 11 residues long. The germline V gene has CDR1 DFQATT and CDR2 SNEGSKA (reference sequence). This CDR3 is CRVGAGLKQFF. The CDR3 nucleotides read TGCAGGGTCGGAGCGGGGTTGAAGCAGTTCTTC.

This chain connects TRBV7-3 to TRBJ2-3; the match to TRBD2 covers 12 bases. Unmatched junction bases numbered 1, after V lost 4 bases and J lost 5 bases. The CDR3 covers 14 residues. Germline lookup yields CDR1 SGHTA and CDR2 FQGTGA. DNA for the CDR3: TGTGCCAGCAGCTCGGGACTAGCGGGAGATACGCAGTATTTT. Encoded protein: CASSSGLAGDTQYF.

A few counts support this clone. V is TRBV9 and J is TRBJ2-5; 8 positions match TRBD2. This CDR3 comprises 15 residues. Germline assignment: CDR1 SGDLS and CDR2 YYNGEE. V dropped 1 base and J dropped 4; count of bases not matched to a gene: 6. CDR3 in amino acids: CASSVQSGRVETQYF. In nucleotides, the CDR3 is TGTGCCAGCAGCGTACAAAGCGGGAGAGTAGAGACCCAGTACTTC.

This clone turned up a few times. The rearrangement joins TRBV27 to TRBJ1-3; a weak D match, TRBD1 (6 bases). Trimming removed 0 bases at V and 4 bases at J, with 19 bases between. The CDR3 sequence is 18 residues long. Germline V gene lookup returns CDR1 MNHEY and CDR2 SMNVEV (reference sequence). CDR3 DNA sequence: TGTGCCAGCAGTTTATCGATTCCCCGCAGGGGTTCGGGAAACACCATATATTTT. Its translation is CASSLSIPRRGSGNTIYF.

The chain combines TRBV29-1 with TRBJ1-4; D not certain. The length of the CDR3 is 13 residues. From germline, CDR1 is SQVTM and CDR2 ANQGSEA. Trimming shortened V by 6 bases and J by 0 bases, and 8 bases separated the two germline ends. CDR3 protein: CSVGVATNEKLFF. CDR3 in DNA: TGCAGCGTGGGAGTTGCAACTAATGAAAAACTGTTTTTT. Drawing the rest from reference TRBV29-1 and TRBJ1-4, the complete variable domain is SAVISQKPSRDICQRGTSLTIQCQVDSQVTMMFWYRQQPGQSLTLIATANQGSEATYESGFVIDKFPISRPNLTFSTLTVSNMSPEDSSIYLCSVGVATNEKLFFGSGTQLSVL.

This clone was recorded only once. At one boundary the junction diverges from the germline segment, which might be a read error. The CDR3 sequence is CASSLWTGGTDTQYF. CDR3 bases: TGTGCCAGCAGTCTATGGACAGGGGGCACAGATACGCAGTATTTT. The chain couples TRBV28 to TRBJ2-3; 9 bases fit TRBD1. Germline assignment: CDR1 MDHEN and CDR2 SYDVKM. This CDR3 is 15 amino acids long.

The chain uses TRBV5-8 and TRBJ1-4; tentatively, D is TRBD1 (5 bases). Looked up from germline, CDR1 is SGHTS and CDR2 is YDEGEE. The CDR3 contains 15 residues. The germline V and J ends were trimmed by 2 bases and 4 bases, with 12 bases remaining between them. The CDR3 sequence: CASSFRGTGNEKLFF. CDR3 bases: TGTGCCAGCAGCTTTCGCGGGACGGGTAATGAAAAACTGTTTTTT. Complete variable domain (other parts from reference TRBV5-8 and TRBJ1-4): EAGVTQSPTHLIKTRGQQATLRCSPISGHTSVYWYQQALGLGLQFLLWYDEGEERNRGNFPPRFSGRQFPNYSSELNVNALELEDSALYLCASSFRGTGNEKLFFGSGTQLSVL.

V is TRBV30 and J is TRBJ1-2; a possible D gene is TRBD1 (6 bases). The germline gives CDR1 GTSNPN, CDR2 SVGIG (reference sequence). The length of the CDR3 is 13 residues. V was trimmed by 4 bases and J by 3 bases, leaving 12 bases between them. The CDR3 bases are TGTGCCTGGACTACAGGGAGTGACTATGGCTACACCTTC. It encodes CAWTTGSDYGYTF.

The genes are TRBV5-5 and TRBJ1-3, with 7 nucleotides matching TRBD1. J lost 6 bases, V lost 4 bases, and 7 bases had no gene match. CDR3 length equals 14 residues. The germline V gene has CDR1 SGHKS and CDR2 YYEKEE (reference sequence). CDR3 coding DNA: TGTGCCAGCAGCACGACAGGGAGAGAAAACACCATATATTTT. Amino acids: CASSTTGRENTIYF.

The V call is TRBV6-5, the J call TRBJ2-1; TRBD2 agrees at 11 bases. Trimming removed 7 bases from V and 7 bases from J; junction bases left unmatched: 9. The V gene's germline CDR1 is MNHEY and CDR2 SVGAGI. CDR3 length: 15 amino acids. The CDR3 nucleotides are TGTGCCAGCACCATTAGCGGGAGGGCCCGGAATGAGCAGTTCTTC. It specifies CASTISGRARNEQFF.

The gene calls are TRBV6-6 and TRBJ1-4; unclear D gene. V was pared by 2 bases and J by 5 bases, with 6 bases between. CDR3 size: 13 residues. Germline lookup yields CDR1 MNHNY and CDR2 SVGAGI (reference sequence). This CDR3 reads CASSYRANEKLFF. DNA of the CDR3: TGTGCCAGCAGTTACAGAGCGAATGAAAAACTGTTTTTT.

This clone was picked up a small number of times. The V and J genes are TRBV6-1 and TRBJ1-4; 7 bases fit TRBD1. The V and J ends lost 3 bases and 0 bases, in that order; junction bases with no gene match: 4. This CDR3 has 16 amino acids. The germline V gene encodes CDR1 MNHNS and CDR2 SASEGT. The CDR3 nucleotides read TGTGCCAGCAGTGACAGGGGGTTTGCAACTAATGAAAAACTGTTTTTT. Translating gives CASSDRGFATNEKLFF.

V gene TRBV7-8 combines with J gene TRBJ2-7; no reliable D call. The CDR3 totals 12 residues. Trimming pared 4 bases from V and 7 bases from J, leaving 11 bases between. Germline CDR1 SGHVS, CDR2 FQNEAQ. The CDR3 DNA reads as TGTGCCAGCAGCTCTCAAGGGTTGGAGCAGTACGTC. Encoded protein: CASSSQGLEQYV.

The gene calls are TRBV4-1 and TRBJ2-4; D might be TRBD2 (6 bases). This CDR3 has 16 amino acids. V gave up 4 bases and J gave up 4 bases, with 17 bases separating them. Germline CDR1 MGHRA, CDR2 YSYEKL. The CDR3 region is CASSRAEGTSKNIQYF. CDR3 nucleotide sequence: TGCGCCAGCAGCCGCGCCGAGGGGACTTCTAAAAACATTCAGTACTTC.

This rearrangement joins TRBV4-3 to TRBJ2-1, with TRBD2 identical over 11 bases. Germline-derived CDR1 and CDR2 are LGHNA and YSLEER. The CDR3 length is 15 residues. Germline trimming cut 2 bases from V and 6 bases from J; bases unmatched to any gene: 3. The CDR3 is CASSQNSGRVNEQFF. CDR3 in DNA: TGCGCCAGCAGCCAAAATAGCGGGAGGGTCAATGAGCAGTTCTTC.

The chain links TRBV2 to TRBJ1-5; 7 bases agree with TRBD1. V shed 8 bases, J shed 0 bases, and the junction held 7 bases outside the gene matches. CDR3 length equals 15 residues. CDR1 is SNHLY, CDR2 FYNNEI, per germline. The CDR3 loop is CASRDRENSNQPQHF. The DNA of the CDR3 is TGTGCCAGCCGGGACAGAGAAAATAGCAATCAGCCCCAGCATTTT.

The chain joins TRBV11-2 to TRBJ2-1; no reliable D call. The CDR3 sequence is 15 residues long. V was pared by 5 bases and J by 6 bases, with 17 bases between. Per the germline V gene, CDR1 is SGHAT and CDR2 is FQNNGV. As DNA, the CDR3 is TGTGCCAGCAGCCCCGTTGTTGTAGCTTCCAATGAGCAGTTCTTC. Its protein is CASSPVVVASNEQFF.